This T cell receptor beta chain was recovered during a study of blood T cell repertoires in COVID-19. Background on the study: In each case, the material was cDNA or gDNA derived from T cells, B-cell-depleted T cells, or PBMCs.

This CDR3 comprises 14 residues. V was trimmed by 7 bases and J by 1 base, leaving 14 bases between them. Germline V gives CDR1 MNHEY, CDR2 SVGAGI. Authors' data handling: Nucleated cell number was recorded as an estimate derived from reference gene primer amplification. Repertoires were generated with immunoSEQ multiplex PCR, while TCRdb's copy carries only in-frame clones and drops some. The V and J calls and clone size come from that table; D and trimming were worked out from the DNA. The sample has approximately 71,000 clones, 88% seen once. The source is a human donor in a cohort sampled during active COVID-19. The gene calls are TRBV6-5 and TRBJ2-7; tentatively, D is TRBD1 (5 bases). Sample: peripheral blood. The CDR3 loop is CASTPPDRSYEQYF. Here the CDR3 DNA reads TGTGCCAGCACCCCTCCCGACAGATCCTACGAGCAGTACTTC.